This T cell receptor (beta chain) derives from a study of T cell repertoires in cytomegalovirus infection. Whole-study context: An indication of both CMV infection and matching HLA type came from public TCR beta signatures.

V shed 2 bases and J shed 1 base, with 12 bases lying between them. The germline CDR1 and CDR2 sequences are SGHTA and FQGNSA. This CDR3 contains 16 residues. Notes on the study in general: Across the ex vivo response, the dominant clonotypes were HLA-C-restricted CMV-specific TCR beta clonotypes. Pooled public TCR beta family frequency picked out CMV carriers with the relevant HLA.

This clonotype has ten or more counts. No antigen is known for it. TCRdb reprocessed the reads via MiXCR and lists one record per CDR3 protein. Of hundreds of thousands of distinct CDR3 sequences listed, 15% to 20% are singletons. The TCR was taken from a human donor in good health (CMV status not recorded). Some clones in this sample may be carry-over from other donors' samples. The specimen was PBMCs. The rearrangement links TRBV7-2 to TRBJ1-5; D is unresolved. The CDR3 sequence: CASSLIGPQSNQPQHF. CDR3 coding DNA: TGTGCCAGCAGCTTAATAGGGCCCCAAAGCAATCAGCCCCAGCATTTT.